A single sample is the source of the 25 T cell receptor beta chains below, sequenced in a study of T cells after yellow fever vaccination. TCRdb reprocessed the 5' RACE reads with MiXCR, giving one entry per CDR3 protein. Seen here are hundreds of thousands of distinct CDR3 sequences, 3% to 4.5% observed once, and the top ten hold 23%. The sample was PBMCs, taken on the day of the yellow fever booster vaccination. The receptor set was obtained from a young man who received the YFV17D yellow fever vaccine.

This clonotype was seen a handful of times. The chain combines TRBV5-1 with TRBJ2-4; D possibly uses TRBD1 or TRBD2 (5 bases each). CDR3 length: 13 residues. The V and J ends lost 4 bases and 8 bases respectively, with 13 bases between them. Germline CDR1 is SGHRS and CDR2 is YFSETQ. The CDR3, as DNA: TGCGCCAGCAGCCCTTGGGGGTCGGACATTCAGTACTTC. Its protein is CASSPWGSDIQYF. The whole variable domain, filled in from reference TRBV5-1 and TRBJ2-4, reads KAGVTQTPRYLIKTRGQQVTLSCSPISGHRSVSWYQQTPGQGLQFLFEYFSETQRNKGNFPGRFSGRQFSNSRSEMNVSTLELGDSALYLCASSPWGSDIQYFGAGTRLSVL.

This clonotype appeared many times. This chain joins TRBV4-1 and TRBJ1-5, with 9 bases that match TRBD1. V gave up 1 base and J gave up 7 bases; unmatched junction bases: 8. CDR1 is MGHRA and CDR2 is YSYEKL in the germline V gene. This CDR3 has 16 residues. CDR3 protein: CASSQGPTGGWQPQHF. CDR3 coding DNA: TGCGCCAGCAGCCAAGGCCCCACAGGGGGCTGGCAGCCCCAGCATTTT.

In this sample, this clonotype turned up a few times. The chain has TRBV21-1 and TRBJ1-5; the DNA was not compared with TRBD1, the D call given in the table. TRBV21-1 is termed a pseudogene. The CDR3 length is 14 residues. CDR3 nucleotide sequence: TGTGCCAGCAGCACTATAGGGGGAAATCAGCCCCAGCATTTT. Translation gives CASSTIGGNQPQHF.

Many counts were recorded for this clonotype. The chain combines TRBV27 with TRBJ2-7; TRBD2 matches 8 bases. This CDR3 region has 11 residues. Germline-derived CDR1 and CDR2 are MNHEY and SMNVEV (reference sequence). V gave up 6 bases and J gave up 9 bases; unmatched junction bases: 4. The CDR3 DNA follows: TGTGCCAGCAGAGGGGGACTAGGGCAGTACTTC. Its translation: CASRGGLGQYF.

This clonotype was counted between two and nine times. The J gene is TRBJ2-3, the V gene TRBV19; no reliable D call. The ends were cut back, 7 bases at V and 0 bases at J, with 14 bases in the middle. This CDR3 is 15 amino acids long. Germline-derived CDR1 and CDR2 are LNHDA and SQIVND (reference sequence). The CDR3 here is CASTPPGFSTDTQYF. As DNA, the CDR3 is TGTGCCAGTACCCCCCCCGGGTTTAGCACAGATACGCAGTATTTT. Combining the CDR3 with reference TRBV19 and TRBJ2-3 gives the whole variable domain DGGITQSPKYLFRKEGQNVTLSCEQNLNHDAMYWYRQDPGQGLRLIYYSQIVNDFQKGDIAEGYSVSREKKESFPLTVTSAQKNPTAFYLCASTPPGFSTDTQYFGPGTRLTVL.

At least ten counts were recorded for this clonotype. The rearrangement joins TRBV14 to TRBJ1-1; D is perhaps TRBD1 (6 bases). Trimming removed 4 bases from V and 9 bases from J, with 15 bases in between. Germline V lookup: CDR1 SGHDN, CDR2 FVKESK. CDR3 length equals 13 residues. This CDR3 reads CASSLPGAGKAFF. The CDR3 DNA sequence: TGTGCCAGCAGCCTGCCGGGGGCAGGAAAAGCTTTCTTT. Using reference TRBV14 and TRBJ1-1 for the parts outside the CDR3, the full variable domain is EAGVTQFPSHSVIEKGQTVTLRCDPISGHDNLYWYRRVMGKEIKFLLHFVKESKQDESGMPNNRFLAERTGGTYSTLKVQPAELEDSGVYFCASSLPGAGKAFFGQGTRLTVV.

This clonotype has at least ten counts. V is TRBV6-4 and J is TRBJ2-3; TRBD2 matches 13 bases. The V gene end was trimmed by 3 bases and the J gene end by 4 bases; junction bases not matched to a gene: 1. The CDR3 contains 15 residues. Germline-derived CDR1 and CDR2 are MRHNA and SNTAGT. The CDR3 reads CASSETSGGADTQYF. CDR3 DNA: TGTGCCAGCAGTGAAACTAGCGGGGGGGCAGATACGCAGTATTTT.

The chain joins TRBV11-2 to TRBJ1-1, with 7 bases aligning to TRBD1. The CDR3 is 13 residues long. Germline-derived CDR1 and CDR2 are SGHAT and FQNNGV. J gave up 9 bases and V 6 bases, and 10 bases lay outside the gene matches. DNA for the CDR3: TGTGCCAGCAGTGGGACAGCAGGATACAAAGCTTTCTTT. It translates to CASSGTAGYKAFF.

This clonotype was observed a few times. The CDR3 DNA is TGTGCCAGCAGCTCCTACGGGGGCACCGGGGAGCTGTTTTTT. It translates to CASSSYGGTGELFF. The V and J genes are TRBV5-4 and TRBJ2-2, with a weak D call TRBD2 (6 bases). CDR3 size: 14 residues. CDR1 SGHNT and CDR2 YYREEE come from the germline V gene (reference sequence). The V gene lost 3 bases and the J gene lost 4 bases, with 10 bases spanning the gap.

The J gene is TRBJ2-1, the V gene TRBV30, with D perhaps matching TRBD2 (7 bases). The germline CDR1 and CDR2 sequences are GTSNPN and SVGIG (reference sequence). Trimming cost V 4 bases and J 9 bases, with 19 bases left between them. This CDR3 is built from 14 residues. The CDR3 loop is CAWTRIRGASEQFF. The CDR3 DNA follows: TGTGCCTGGACCAGGATCCGGGGGGCCAGTGAGCAGTTCTTC.

This clonotype appeared many times. The rearrangement uses TRBV20-1 and TRBJ2-7; a weak D match, TRBD2 (6 bases). V dropped 6 bases and J dropped 6 bases, with 18 bases sitting between them. This CDR3 is built from 13 residues. From germline, CDR1 is DFQATT and CDR2 SNEGSKA (reference sequence). The CDR3 sequence is CSAGRGAVGEQYV. The CDR3 DNA reads TGCAGTGCCGGGCGGGGAGCTGTGGGCGAGCAGTACGTC.

At least ten counts were recorded for this clonotype. The genes are TRBV18 and TRBJ1-1; possible D gene TRBD1, 6 bases. Germline V gene sequence: CDR1 KGHSH, CDR2 LQKENI. This CDR3 is built from 19 residues. V lost 0 bases and J 7 bases, leaving 27 bases between the germline ends. DNA of the CDR3: TGTGCCAGCTCACCACCGTTGGTTTACAGGGAGTGGGGGGATTATGAAGCTTTCTTT. Protein: CASSPPLVYREWGDYEAFF.

Only a few counts were recorded for this clonotype. This chain links TRBV7-9 with TRBJ1-6; TRBD1 matches 8 bases. The ends lost 2 bases at V and 8 bases at J; junction bases unmatched: 2. The CDR3 has 14 amino acids. In germline, CDR1 is SEHNR, CDR2 FQNEAQ (reference sequence). DNA for the CDR3: TGTGCCAGCAGCTTAATGACAGGGGATTCACCCCTCCACTTT. Amino acids: CASSLMTGDSPLHF. The whole variable domain, filled in from reference TRBV7-9 and TRBJ1-6, reads DTGVSQNPRHKITKRGQNVTFRCDPISEHNRLYWYRQTLGQGPEFLTYFQNEAQLEKSRLLSDRFSAERPKGSFSTLEIQRTEQGDSAMYLCASSLMTGDSPLHFGNGTRLTVT.

This chain links TRBV7-2 with TRBJ2-7; D is uncertain. In germline, CDR1 is SGHTA, CDR2 FQGNSA. Trimming cost V 0 bases and J 0 bases, with 6 bases left between them. This CDR3 has 14 amino acids. CDR3 DNA sequence: TGTGCCAGCAGCTTAGCGCCGAGCTCCTACGAGCAGTACTTC. Translating gives CASSLAPSSYEQYF.

This clonotype was detected many times. This chain joins TRBV12-3 or TRBV12-4 and TRBJ1-1; D not resolved. V was trimmed by 3 bases and J by 1 base, leaving 6 bases between them. CDR3 length equals 13 residues. CDR3 DNA: TGTGCCAGCAGTTTCAGAGCGAACACTGAAGCTTTCTTT. Protein product: CASSFRANTEAFF.

This clonotype was seen many times. The gene calls are TRBV20-1 and TRBJ2-2; perhaps TRBD2 as D (6 bases). The CDR3 has 14 residues. With 5 bases removed from V and 2 bases from J, the gap between germline ends came to 12 bases. CDR1 and CDR2 (germline): DFQATT, SNEGSKA (reference sequence). Here the CDR3 DNA reads TGCAGTGCTGGGTCGGGGGACAACACCGGGGAGCTGTTTTTT. Protein sequence: CSAGSGDNTGELFF.

This clonotype was counted at least ten times. This chain uses TRBV4-2 with TRBJ1-2; the D gene is possibly TRBD1 (6 bases). The germline V and J ends were trimmed by 0 bases and 8 bases, with 13 bases remaining between them. The CDR3 loop spans 14 amino acids. Germline V gene data show CDR1 as LGHNA and CDR2 as YNFKEQ. CDR3 sequence (DNA): TGTGCCAGCAGCCAAGAGAGCAGGGGTCTCGGCTACACCTTC. This gives the protein CASSQESRGLGYTF.

This clonotype has a handful of counts. The rearrangement links TRBV20-1 to TRBJ2-7; TRBD2 matches 10 bases. J gave up 0 bases and V 2 bases, and 4 bases lay outside the gene matches. CDR1 and CDR2 (germline): DFQATT, SNEGSKA (reference sequence). This CDR3 region has 15 residues. The DNA of the CDR3 is TGCAGTGCTAGAAAAGCGGGGGGGGACTCCTACGAGCAGTACGTC. Protein product: CSARKAGGDSYEQYV.

Many counts were recorded for this clonotype. The rearrangement uses TRBV5-1 and TRBJ2-5, with D possibly TRBD1 on 5 matching bases. This CDR3 region has 15 residues. Trimming took 1 base from V and 0 from J, leaving 10 bases between them. CDR1 is SGHRS and CDR2 is YFSETQ in the germline V gene. CDR3 in amino acids: CASSLRPGYQETQYF. In DNA, the CDR3 is TGCGCCAGCAGCTTGCGTCCAGGGTACCAAGAGACCCAGTACTTC. The full variable domain, completed using reference TRBV5-1 and TRBJ2-5, is KAGVTQTPRYLIKTRGQQVTLSCSPISGHRSVSWYQQTPGQGLQFLFEYFSETQRNKGNFPGRFSGRQFSNSRSEMNVSTLELGDSALYLCASSLRPGYQETQYFGPGTRLLVL.

The table lists this clonotype with a few counts. The V gene is TRBV27, the J gene TRBJ1-5, with 7 positions matching TRBD1. This CDR3 is 13 amino acids long. Germline lookup yields CDR1 MNHEY and CDR2 SMNVEV (reference sequence). V lost 6 bases to trimming and J lost 7 bases; unmatched junction nucleotides: 6. Written as DNA, the CDR3 is TGTGCCAGCAGACGAGACAGGGACCAGCCCCAGCATTTT. Encoded protein: CASRRDRDQPQHF.

This clonotype has at least ten counts. V and J are TRBV29-1 and TRBJ1-3; D is unclear. V shed 4 bases and J shed 4 bases, with 8 bases lying between them. Germline V lookup: CDR1 SQVTM, CDR2 ANQGSEA. The CDR3 is 12 amino acids. This CDR3 reads CSVAGEGNTIYF. The CDR3 nucleotides read TGCAGCGTTGCCGGGGAGGGAAACACCATATATTTT.

The chain recombines TRBV4-3 with TRBJ1-4; maybe TRBD1 (5 bases). Trimming took off 4 bases at V and 8 bases at J, with 17 bases between the two ends. Germline loops: CDR1 LGHNA, CDR2 YSLEER. This CDR3 contains 15 residues. The CDR3 bases are TGCGCCAGCAGCCCCCTCGGCAGGGAAGCCGAAAAACTGTTTTTT. Translating it yields CASSPLGREAEKLFF.

The J gene is TRBJ1-1, the V gene TRBV7-2; D perhaps matches TRBD1 (5 bases). Deletions cut 5 bases from V and 6 bases from J, with 19 bases between. This CDR3 region has 15 residues. CDR1 is SGHTA and CDR2 is FQGNSA in the germline V gene. CDR3 amino acids: CASSRRRAGGSEAFF. Written as DNA, the CDR3 is TGTGCCAGCAGCCGAAGACGGGCGGGGGGGTCTGAAGCTTTCTTT.

This clonotype was recorded at least ten times. The chain couples TRBV28 to TRBJ2-5; D tentatively fits TRBD1 or TRBD2 (6 bases each). Germline V gene sequence: CDR1 MDHEN, CDR2 SYDVKM. V lost 3 bases and J lost 6, with 14 bases in between. This CDR3 spans 14 amino acids. For the CDR3, the DNA is TGTGCCAGCAGTTTTACGGGGGCTAGAAAGACCCAGTACTTC. This codes for CASSFTGARKTQYF.

The sample holds many counts of this clonotype. The V call is TRBV15, the J call TRBJ2-7, with D tentatively TRBD1 (5 bases). CDR1 is LNHNV and CDR2 is YYDKDF in the germline V gene (reference sequence). Between the trimmed V and J ends, which lost 0 bases and 5 bases, there was a span of 8 bases. The CDR3 length is 13 residues. The CDR3 nucleotides are TGTGCCACCAGCAGAGAAGGGGCCGACGAGCAGTACTTC. Translated, it gives CATSREGADEQYF.